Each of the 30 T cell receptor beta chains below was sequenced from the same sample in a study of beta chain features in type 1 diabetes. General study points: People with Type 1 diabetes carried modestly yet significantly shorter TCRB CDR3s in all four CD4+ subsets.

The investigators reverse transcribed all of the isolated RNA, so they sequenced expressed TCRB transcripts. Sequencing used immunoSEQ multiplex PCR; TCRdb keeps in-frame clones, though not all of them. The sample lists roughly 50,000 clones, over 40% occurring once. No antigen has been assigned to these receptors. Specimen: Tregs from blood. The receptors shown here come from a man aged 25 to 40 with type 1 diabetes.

CDR3 sequence (DNA): TGTGCCAGCAGTCCGATGACTAGCGGAGAACAAGAGACCCAGTACTTC. This encodes CASSPMTSGEQETQYF. The chain has TRBV27 and TRBJ2-5, with 9 positions matching TRBD2. In germline, CDR1 is MNHEY, CDR2 SMNVEV (reference sequence). J lost 2 bases, V lost 5 bases, and 9 bases had no gene match. The CDR3 runs 16 residues.

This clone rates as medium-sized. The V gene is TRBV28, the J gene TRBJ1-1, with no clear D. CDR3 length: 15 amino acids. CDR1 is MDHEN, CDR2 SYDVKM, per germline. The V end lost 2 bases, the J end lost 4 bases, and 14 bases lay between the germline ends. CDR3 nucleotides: TGTGCCAGCAGTTTAAGTTCCAGGTGGTTCACTGAAGCTTTCTTT. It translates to CASSLSSRWFTEAFF. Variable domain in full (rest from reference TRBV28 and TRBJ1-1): DVKVTQSSRYLVKRTGEKVFLECVQDMDHENMFWYRQDPGLGLRLIYFSYDVKMKEKGDIPEGYSVSREKKERFSLILESASTNQTSMYLCASSLSSRWFTEAFFGQGTRLTVV.

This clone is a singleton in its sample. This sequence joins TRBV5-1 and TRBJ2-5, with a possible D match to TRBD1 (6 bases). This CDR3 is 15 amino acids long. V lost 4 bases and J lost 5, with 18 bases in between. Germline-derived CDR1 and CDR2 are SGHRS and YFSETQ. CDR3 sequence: CASSPSNRVPETQYF. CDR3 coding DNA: TGCGCCAGCAGCCCCTCCAACAGGGTTCCGGAGACCCAGTACTTC.

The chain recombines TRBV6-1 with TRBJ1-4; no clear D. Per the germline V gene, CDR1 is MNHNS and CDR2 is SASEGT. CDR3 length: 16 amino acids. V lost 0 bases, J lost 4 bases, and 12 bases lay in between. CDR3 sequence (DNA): TGTGCCAGCAGTGAAGCGCAGTGGCAGGATAATGAAAAACTGTTTTTT. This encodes CASSEAQWQDNEKLFF.

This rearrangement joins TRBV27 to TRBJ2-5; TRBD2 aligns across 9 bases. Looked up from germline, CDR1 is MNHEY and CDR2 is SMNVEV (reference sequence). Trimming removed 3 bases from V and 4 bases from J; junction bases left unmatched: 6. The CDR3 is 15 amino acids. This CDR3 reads CASSFGLAPRETQYF. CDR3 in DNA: TGTGCCAGCAGTTTTGGACTAGCGCCACGAGAGACCCAGTACTTC.

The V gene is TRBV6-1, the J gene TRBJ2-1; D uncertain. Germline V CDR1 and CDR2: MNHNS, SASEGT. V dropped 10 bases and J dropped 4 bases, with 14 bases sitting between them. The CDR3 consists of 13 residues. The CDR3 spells CATSQDWYNEQFF. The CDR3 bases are TGTGCCACCAGCCAAGACTGGTACAATGAGCAGTTCTTC.

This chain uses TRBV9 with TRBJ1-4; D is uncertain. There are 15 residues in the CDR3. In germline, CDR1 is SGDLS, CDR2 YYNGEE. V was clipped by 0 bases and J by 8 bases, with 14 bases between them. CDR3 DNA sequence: TGTGCCAGCAGCGTAGGGTTGTCCGGAGGCGAAAAACTGTTTTTT. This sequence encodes CASSVGLSGGEKLFF. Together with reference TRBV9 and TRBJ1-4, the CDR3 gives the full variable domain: DSGVTQTPKHLITATGQRVTLRCSPRSGDLSVYWYQQSLDQGLQFLIQYYNGEERAKGNILERFSAQQFPDLHSELNLSSLELGDSALYFCASSVGLSGGEKLFFGSGTQLSVL.

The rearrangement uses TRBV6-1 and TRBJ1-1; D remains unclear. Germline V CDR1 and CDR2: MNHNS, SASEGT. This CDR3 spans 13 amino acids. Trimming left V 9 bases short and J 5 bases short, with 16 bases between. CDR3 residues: CASGEGGGTEAFF. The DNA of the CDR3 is TGTGCCAGTGGAGAAGGAGGAGGAACTGAAGCTTTCTTT.

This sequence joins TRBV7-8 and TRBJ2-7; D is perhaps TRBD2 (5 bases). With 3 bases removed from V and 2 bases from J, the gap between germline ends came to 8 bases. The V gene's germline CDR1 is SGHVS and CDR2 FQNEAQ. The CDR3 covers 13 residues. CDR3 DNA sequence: TGTGCCAGCAGCTTCGGGAAGACCTACGAGCAGTACTTC. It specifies CASSFGKTYEQYF.

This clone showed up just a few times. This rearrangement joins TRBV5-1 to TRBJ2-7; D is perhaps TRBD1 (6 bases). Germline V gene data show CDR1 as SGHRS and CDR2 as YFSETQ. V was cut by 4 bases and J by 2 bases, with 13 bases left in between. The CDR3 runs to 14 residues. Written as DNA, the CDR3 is TGCGCCAGCAGCCCCCGGGACAAAGCCTACGAGCAGTACTTC. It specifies CASSPRDKAYEQYF.

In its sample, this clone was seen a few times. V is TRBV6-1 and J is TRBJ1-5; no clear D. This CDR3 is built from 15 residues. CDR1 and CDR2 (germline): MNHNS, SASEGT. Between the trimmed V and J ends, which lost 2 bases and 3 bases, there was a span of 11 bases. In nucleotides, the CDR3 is TGTGCCAGCAGTGAATACGAGGTCTCCAATCAGCCCCAGCATTTT. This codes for CASSEYEVSNQPQHF.

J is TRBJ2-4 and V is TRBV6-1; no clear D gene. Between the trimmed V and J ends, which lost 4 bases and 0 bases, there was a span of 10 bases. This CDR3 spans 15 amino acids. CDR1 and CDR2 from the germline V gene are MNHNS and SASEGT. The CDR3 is CASSAQEVAKNIQYF. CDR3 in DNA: TGTGCCAGCAGTGCCCAGGAAGTAGCCAAAAACATTCAGTACTTC.

The DNA of the CDR3 is TGTGCCAGCAGCCGGACAGATTACGAGCAGTACTTC. It codes for CASSRTDYEQYF. The chain joins TRBV28 to TRBJ2-7, with D perhaps matching TRBD1 (6 bases). Germline CDR1 reads MDHEN; CDR2 reads SYDVKM. V lost 6 bases, J lost 4 bases, and 10 bases lay in between. The CDR3 extends over 12 amino acids. Using reference TRBV28 and TRBJ2-7 for the parts outside the CDR3, the full variable domain is DVKVTQSSRYLVKRTGEKVFLECVQDMDHENMFWYRQDPGLGLRLIYFSYDVKMKEKGDIPEGYSVSREKKERFSLILESASTNQTSMYLCASSRTDYEQYFGPGTRLTVT.

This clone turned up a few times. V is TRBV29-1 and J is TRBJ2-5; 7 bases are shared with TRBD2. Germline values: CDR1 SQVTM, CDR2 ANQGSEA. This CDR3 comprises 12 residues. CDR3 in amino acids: CTTTSDQETQYF. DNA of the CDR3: TGCACCACAACTAGCGACCAAGAGACCCAGTACTTC.

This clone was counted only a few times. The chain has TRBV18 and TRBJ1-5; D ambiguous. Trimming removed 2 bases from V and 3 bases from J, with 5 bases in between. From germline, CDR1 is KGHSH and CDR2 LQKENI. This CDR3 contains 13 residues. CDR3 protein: CASSPEDNQPQHF. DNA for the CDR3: TGTGCCAGCTCACCAGAGGACAATCAGCCCCAGCATTTT. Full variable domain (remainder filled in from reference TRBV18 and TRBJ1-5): NAGVMQNPRHLVRRRGQEARLRCSPMKGHSHVYWYRQLPEEGLKFMVYLQKENIIDESGMPKERFSAEFPKEGPSILRIQQVVRGDSAAYFCASSPEDNQPQHFGDGTRLSIL.

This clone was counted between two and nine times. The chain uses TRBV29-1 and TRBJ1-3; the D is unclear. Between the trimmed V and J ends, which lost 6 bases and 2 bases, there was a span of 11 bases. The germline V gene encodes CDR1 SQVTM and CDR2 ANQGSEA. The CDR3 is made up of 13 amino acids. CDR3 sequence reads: CSVANTAGNTIYF. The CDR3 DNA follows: TGCAGCGTGGCTAACACAGCTGGAAACACCATATATTTT.

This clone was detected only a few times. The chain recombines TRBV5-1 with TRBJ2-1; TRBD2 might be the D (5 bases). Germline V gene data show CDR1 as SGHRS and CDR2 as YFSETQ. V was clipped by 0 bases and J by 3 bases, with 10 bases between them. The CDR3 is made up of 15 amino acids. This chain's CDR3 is CASSLDGKSYNEQFF. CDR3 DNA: TGCGCCAGCAGCTTGGACGGGAAAAGCTACAATGAGCAGTTCTTC.

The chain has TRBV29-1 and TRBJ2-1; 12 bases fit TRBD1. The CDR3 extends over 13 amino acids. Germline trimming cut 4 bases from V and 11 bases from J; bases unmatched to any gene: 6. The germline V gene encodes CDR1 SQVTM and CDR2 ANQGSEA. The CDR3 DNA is TGCAGCGTTGTGCGGGACAGGGGGCGAAAGCAGTTCTTC. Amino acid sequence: CSVVRDRGRKQFF.

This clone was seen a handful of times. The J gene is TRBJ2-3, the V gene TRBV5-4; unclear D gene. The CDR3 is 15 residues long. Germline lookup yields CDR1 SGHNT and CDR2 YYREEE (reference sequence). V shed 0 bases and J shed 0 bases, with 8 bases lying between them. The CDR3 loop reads CASSLDSVSTDTQYF. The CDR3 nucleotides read TGTGCCAGCAGCTTGGATTCGGTTAGCACAGATACGCAGTATTTT.

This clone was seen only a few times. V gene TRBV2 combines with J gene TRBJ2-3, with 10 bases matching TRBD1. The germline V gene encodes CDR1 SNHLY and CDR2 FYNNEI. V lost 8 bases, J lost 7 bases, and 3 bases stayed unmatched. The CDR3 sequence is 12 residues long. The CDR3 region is CASRDRGNTQYF. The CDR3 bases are TGTGCCAGCCGGGACAGGGGTAATACGCAGTATTTT.

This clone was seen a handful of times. The CDR3, as DNA: TGTGCCAGCAGTACAGGGGACAGGGTCGACACTGAAGCTTTCTTT. Translation: CASSTGDRVDTEAFF. The gene calls are TRBV7-2 and TRBJ1-1; 9 positions agree with TRBD1. Losses at the gene ends were 6 bases for V and 3 bases for J; bases not matched to a gene: 8. The germline gives CDR1 SGHTA, CDR2 FQGNSA. The CDR3 is 15 residues long.

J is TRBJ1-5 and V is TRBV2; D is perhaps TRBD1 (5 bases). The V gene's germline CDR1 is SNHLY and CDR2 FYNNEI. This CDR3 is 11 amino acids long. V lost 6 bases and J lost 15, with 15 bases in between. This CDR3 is CASSPDSLLHF. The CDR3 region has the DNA TGTGCCAGCAGCCCAGACAGTCTCTTGCATTTT.

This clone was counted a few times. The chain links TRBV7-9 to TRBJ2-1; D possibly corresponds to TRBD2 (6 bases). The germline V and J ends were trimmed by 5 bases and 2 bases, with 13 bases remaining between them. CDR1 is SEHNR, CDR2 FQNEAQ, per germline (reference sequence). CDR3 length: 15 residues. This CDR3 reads CASSPRGSTYNEQFF. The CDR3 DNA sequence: TGTGCCAGCAGCCCCCGGGGGTCAACCTACAATGAGCAGTTCTTC.

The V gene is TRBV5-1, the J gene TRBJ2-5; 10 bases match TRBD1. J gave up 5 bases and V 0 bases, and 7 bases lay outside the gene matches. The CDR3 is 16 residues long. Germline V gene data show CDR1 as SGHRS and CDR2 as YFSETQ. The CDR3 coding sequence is TGCGCCAGCAGCTTGGCGGGACAGGGGATTAGCGAGACCCAGTACTTC. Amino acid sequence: CASSLAGQGISETQYF.

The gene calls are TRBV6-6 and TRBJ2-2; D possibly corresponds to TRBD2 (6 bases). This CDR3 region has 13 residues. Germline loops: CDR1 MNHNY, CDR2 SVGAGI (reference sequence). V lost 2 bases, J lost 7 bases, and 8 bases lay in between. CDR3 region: CASSYGGGGELFF. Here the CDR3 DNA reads TGTGCCAGCAGTTACGGGGGAGGCGGGGAGCTGTTTTTT.

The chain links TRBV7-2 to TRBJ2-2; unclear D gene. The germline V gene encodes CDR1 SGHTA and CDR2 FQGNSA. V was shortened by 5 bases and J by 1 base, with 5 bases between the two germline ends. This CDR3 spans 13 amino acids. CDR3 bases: TGTGCCAGCAGCCCGGGGAACACCGGGGAGCTGTTTTTT. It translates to CASSPGNTGELFF. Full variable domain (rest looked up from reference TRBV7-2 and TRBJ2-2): GAGVSQSPSNKVTEKGKDVELRCDPISGHTALYWYRQSLGQGLEFLIYFQGNSAPDKSGLPSDRFSAERTGGSVSTLTIQRTQQEDSAVYLCASSPGNTGELFFGEGSRLTVL.

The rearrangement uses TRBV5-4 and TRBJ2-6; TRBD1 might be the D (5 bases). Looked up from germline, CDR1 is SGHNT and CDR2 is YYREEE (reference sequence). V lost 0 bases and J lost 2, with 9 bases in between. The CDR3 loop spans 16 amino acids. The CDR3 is CASSLAGAAGANVLTF. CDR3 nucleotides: TGTGCCAGCAGCTTGGCTGGGGCGGCTGGGGCCAACGTCCTGACTTTC.

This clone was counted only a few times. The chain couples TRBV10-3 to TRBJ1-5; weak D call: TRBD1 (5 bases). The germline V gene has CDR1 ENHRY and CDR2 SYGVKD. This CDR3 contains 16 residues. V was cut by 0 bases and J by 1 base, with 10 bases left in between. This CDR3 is CAISESSQGSNQPQHF. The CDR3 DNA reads TGTGCCATCAGTGAGTCTAGCCAGGGCAGCAATCAGCCCCAGCATTTT.

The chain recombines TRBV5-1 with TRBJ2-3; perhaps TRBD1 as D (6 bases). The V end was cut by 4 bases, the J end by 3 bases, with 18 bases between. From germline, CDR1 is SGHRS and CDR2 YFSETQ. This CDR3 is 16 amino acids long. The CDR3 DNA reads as TGCGCCAGCAGCCTGGCGATACCACAGGGAACAGATACGCAGTATTTT. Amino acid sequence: CASSLAIPQGTDTQYF.

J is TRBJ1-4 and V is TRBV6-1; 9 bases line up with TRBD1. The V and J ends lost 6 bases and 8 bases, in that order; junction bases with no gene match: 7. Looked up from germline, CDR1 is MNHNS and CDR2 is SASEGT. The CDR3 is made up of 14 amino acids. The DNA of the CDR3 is TGTGCCAGCAGGGCGGGACAGGGAAGAGAAAAACTGTTTTTT. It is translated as CASRAGQGREKLFF.